The source of this T cell receptor (beta chain) is a study of Ad26.COV2.S vaccination and SARS-CoV-2 variants listed by TCRdb under 2021. With respect to the entire study: Vaccine-arm donors were drawn from COV1001, a multicentre, randomized, double-blind, placebo-controlled phase I-IIa trial of Ad26.COV2.S in healthy adults. Dosing of Ad26.COV2.S was intramuscular, at either 5x10^10 or 1x10^11 viral particles, delivered as one shot or as two shots spaced 56 days apart. The specificity and breadth of SARS-CoV-2-reactive T cell receptors after Ad26.COV2.S vaccination were assessed by TCRbeta repertoire sequencing. The TCR-sequenced set comprised around 30 samples: around 20 Ad26.COV2.S vaccine recipients, 5 placebo recipients and 8 SARS-CoV-2 convalescent individuals. Participants in the trial were split at random into five groups of five each, receiving low-dose or high-dose Ad26.COV2.S once or twice, or else placebo on both occasions. Investigators remained blinded to trial group allocation during experiments and outcome assessment. Paper-wide results and their limitations: The study was not powered for comparison of responses between vaccine doses or regimens. Comparable non-spike TCR breadth was observed between vaccine and placebo recipients, consistent with only spike being contained in the vaccine. The authors noted that the TCR breadth and depth analyses may have underestimated total T cell responses. Ad26.COV2.S recipients had higher spike-specific TCR breadth than placebo recipients (P = 0.0014). After vaccination, spike-specific CD8+ and CD4+ T cell responses were reported to show substantial breadth.

Trimming at the junction amounts to 6 bases on V and 5 bases on J, and the germline ends lie 7 bases apart. The germline V gene supplies CDR1 MGHDK and CDR2 SYGVNS. The CDR3 runs 12 amino acids, cysteine and phenylalanine included. Of the read, only the CDR3 DNA is kept; its 36 bases are in frame from base 1. TCRbeta CDR3 regions were sequenced with the immunoSEQ Assay. After extraction, genomic DNA underwent amplification by bias-controlled multiplex PCR, followed by high-throughput sequencing. The published analysis was carried out like this. To quantify the absolute abundance of each unique TCRbeta CDR3 region, sequences were collapsed and filtered. Usable DNA was measured by amplifying reference genes present in all nucleated cells, and TCRbeta template counts were normalized to that usable DNA to estimate T cell fraction. Repertoire TCRs were annotated as SARS-CoV-2-specific when V gene, CDR3 amino acid sequence and J gene were exactly matched to a known reactive TCR set. The reference SARS-CoV-2 TCR set came from MIRA and was filtered for enrichment in COVID-19-positive ImmuneCODE repertoires, removing public or cross-reactive TCRs. Based on the MIRA antigens, annotated TCRs were further analysed at the level of specific ORF or position within ORF. Breadth was defined as the number of annotated unique rearrangements divided by the total number of unique productive rearrangements, and depth was defined as the summed frequency of the annotated unique rearrangements. Two-sided Wilcoxon rank-sum tests were applied when comparing TCR breadth between groups. The table comes from immuneACCESS by way of TCRdb, which keeps in-frame sequences with V and J called. Part of the clones is missing from these tables; in studies checked, under half for an unresolved V gene and the rest for unknown reasons. That table furnishes V, J and clone size, whereas the DNA furnished D and trimming. Recorded for this sample are about 400,000 clones; 75% to 90% of them occurred a single time. 3.5% of the sample goes to the ten largest clones.

The treatment or condition label corresponds to: some 20 received Ad26.COV2.S at low or high dose, single or two shots; several received placebo; per-sample allocation not given. Repertoires of vaccine and placebo recipients were sequenced from samples taken on day 63 after the first injection. Between 29 July and 7 August 2020, Cohort 1b enrolled some 25 adults aged 18-55 years at one site in Boston, USA. As a vaccine, Ad26.COV2.S was a replication-incompetent adenovirus type 26 vector that expressed a prefusion-stabilized SARS-CoV-2 spike protein derived from the original Wuhan strain. Regarding this clone: The target of this receptor is not known. It has no much larger one-base neighbor in the sample; base qualities were not kept.

The sequence is built from TRBV25-1 and TRBJ2-2; the D gene is not confidently resolved. The sequences come from peripheral blood, collected in a trial of Ad26.COV2.S vaccine versus placebo. The receptor was derived from a person between 18 and 60 years old who received the Ad26.COV2.S COVID-19 vaccine or a placebo. The DNA sequence reads TGTGCCAGCAGCCGCAGAACCGGGGAGCTGTTTTTT. Translated, it reads CASSRRTGELFF.